This T cell receptor beta chain was sequenced during a study of CDR3 diversity in severe acne. CDR3 size: 16 residues. The germline CDR1 and CDR2 sequences are SGHNT and YYREEE (reference sequence). The V gene end was trimmed by 3 bases and the J gene end by 6 bases; junction bases not matched to a gene: 11. There are many counts of this clonotype. TCRdb re-derived calls from the PCR reads in MiXCR, one entry per CDR3 protein. The repertoire holds about 100,000 distinct CDR3 sequences, 51% seen once, with around 11% in the top ten. The clonotype comes from a male donor with acne. The sequenced material came from blood. The V call is TRBV5-4, the J call TRBJ2-3; 9 positions match TRBD1. The CDR3 bases are TGTGCCAGCAGCTCGGATCCGGGACAGGGCTCCGATACGCAGTATTTT. It is translated as CASSSDPGQGSDTQYF.